The 32 T cell receptor beta chains in this list originate from one sample, sequenced in a study of T cells after yellow fever vaccination (dated by TCRdb to between 2018 and 2021). The library was built by means of 5' RACE. Sequencing used an Illumina NovaSeq 6000. The public reads were reprocessed in TCRdb via fastp at Q25 and MiXCR, keeping in-frame beta chains. A single entry per CDR3 protein holds the most common genes and DNA from its merged rows. This sample comprises some 300,000 distinct CDR3 sequences, roughly 8.7% of them detected only once. The ten largest clones capture 3% to 3.5% of the sample. The treatment or condition label corresponds to: live attenuated yellow fever vaccine strain. Sequenced material: CD4+ T cells sorted from PBMCs, taken 5 days after the yellow fever booster vaccination. The receptors derive from a man between 18 and 35 years old who received the YFV17D yellow fever vaccine.

This rearrangement joins TRBV5-5 to TRBJ2-5, with 14 bases fitting TRBD2. V lost 4 bases to trimming and J lost 5 bases; unmatched junction nucleotides: 7. The CDR3 spans 16 residues. In germline, CDR1 is SGHKS, CDR2 YYEKEE (reference sequence). CDR3 loop: CASSRTSGGFGETQYF. CDR3 nucleotides: TGTGCCAGCAGCAGGACTAGCGGGGGGTTCGGGGAGACCCAGTACTTC.

This clonotype has ten or more counts. The chain couples TRBV4-3 to TRBJ1-1; weak D call: TRBD1 (5 bases). Deletions cut 3 bases from V and 4 bases from J, with 9 bases between. This CDR3 has 13 amino acids. Germline loops: CDR1 LGHNA, CDR2 YSLEER. CDR3 bases: TGCGCCAGCAGCCACGGGGGGGGCACTGAAGCTTTCTTT. It yields the protein CASSHGGGTEAFF.

This clonotype was observed at least ten times. The chain uses TRBV7-9 and TRBJ2-5; 7 bases agree with TRBD1. V was clipped by 5 bases and J by 4 bases; unmatched bases: 16. This CDR3 is built from 17 residues. Per the germline V gene, CDR1 is SEHNR and CDR2 is FQNEAQ (reference sequence). DNA of the CDR3: TGTGCCAGCAGCCCCAGAATAGGGGGCGCGGATCTAGAGACCCAGTACTTC. Residues: CASSPRIGGADLETQYF. Drawing the rest from reference TRBV7-9 and TRBJ2-5, the complete variable domain is DTGVSQNPRHKITKRGQNVTFRCDPISEHNRLYWYRQTLGQGPEFLTYFQNEAQLEKSRLLSDRFSAERPKGSFSTLEIQRTEQGDSAMYLCASSPRIGGADLETQYFGPGTRLLVL.

J is TRBJ2-5 and V is TRBV7-3; 10 nucleotides match TRBD2. This CDR3 contains 15 residues. Per germline, CDR1 SGHTA and CDR2 FQGTGA. V lost 3 bases, J lost 5 bases, and 6 bases stayed unmatched. Here the CDR3 reads CASSFGAGGPETQYF. The CDR3 bases are TGTGCCAGCAGCTTTGGAGCGGGGGGGCCGGAGACCCAGTACTTC.

This clonotype occurred a few times. V is TRBV15 and J is TRBJ1-1; D ambiguous. The CDR3 covers 12 residues. V dropped 1 base and J dropped 7 bases, with 7 bases sitting between them. CDR1 is LNHNV and CDR2 is YYDKDF in the germline V gene (reference sequence). In nucleotides, the CDR3 is TGTGCCACCAGCAGAGCCAGGAATGAAGCTTTCTTT. Its translation: CATSRARNEAFF.

V usage is TRBV4-1 and J usage is TRBJ1-6, with TRBD1 identical over 7 bases. V shed 1 base and J 9 bases; nucleotides not matched to a gene: 6. CDR3 length: 15 residues. Germline V gene lookup returns CDR1 MGHRA and CDR2 YSYEKL. DNA of the CDR3: TGCGCCAGCAGCCAAGGTAACAGGGGTTTTTCACCCCTCCACTTT. The encoded protein is CASSQGNRGFSPLHF.

V gene TRBV4-2 combines with J gene TRBJ2-1; 8 bases fit TRBD2. This CDR3 has 16 residues. V was clipped by 2 bases and J by 7 bases; unmatched bases: 10. Germline CDR1 LGHNA, CDR2 YNFKEQ. CDR3: CASSQRGVVAGNEQFF. Here the CDR3 DNA reads TGTGCCAGCAGCCAAAGGGGCGTGGTAGCGGGGAATGAGCAGTTCTTC.

The chain combines TRBV9 with TRBJ1-5; D gene ambiguous. The V end was cut by 0 bases, the J end by 3 bases, with 4 bases between. Germline V gives CDR1 SGDLS, CDR2 YYNGEE. This CDR3 contains 13 residues. The CDR3 region has the DNA TGTGCCAGCAGCGTAGGAAACAATCAGCCCCAGCATTTT. Translated, it gives CASSVGNNQPQHF.

This clonotype was found a few times. The chain has TRBV27 and TRBJ2-5, with 15 bases lining up with TRBD2. The CDR3 is made up of 15 amino acids. The trim removed 8 bases at V and 2 bases at J, leaving 3 bases unmatched. From germline, CDR1 is MNHEY and CDR2 SMNVEV (reference sequence). The CDR3 coding sequence is TGTGCCAGCCACGGACTAGCGGGGGGGCAAGAGACCCAGTACTTC. Its protein is CASHGLAGGQETQYF.

This clonotype was observed a few times. The chain uses TRBV5-1 and TRBJ1-5, with D uncertain. The V and J ends lost 1 base and 0 bases respectively, with 8 bases between them. Germline lookup yields CDR1 SGHRS and CDR2 YFSETQ. This CDR3 region has 15 residues. CDR3 protein: CASSLTDPSNQPQHF. DNA for the CDR3: TGCGCCAGCAGCTTGACGGACCCTAGCAATCAGCCCCAGCATTTT.

DNA of the CDR3: TGTGCCAGCAGCCAAGAAGGCACGTCCTACGAGCAGTACGTC. It encodes CASSQEGTSYEQYV. The chain employs TRBV3-1 and TRBJ2-7, with no clear D. The germline V and J ends were trimmed by 0 bases and 1 base, with 7 bases remaining between them. Germline-derived CDR1 and CDR2 are LGHDT and YNNKEL (reference sequence). The CDR3 is 14 amino acids.

This clonotype turned up a few times. This chain uses TRBV5-1 with TRBJ1-2; no clear D gene. CDR1 is SGHRS and CDR2 is YFSETQ in the germline V gene. V lost 3 bases, J lost 2 bases, and 14 bases lay in between. This CDR3 is 15 amino acids long. The CDR3 region has the DNA TGCGCCAGCAGCTCGACCCCGGCAGACAACTATGGCTACACCTTC. Its translation: CASSSTPADNYGYTF.

The chain joins TRBV5-1 to TRBJ2-5, with D perhaps TRBD2 (6 bases). V was pared by 5 bases and J by 4 bases, with 15 bases between. This CDR3 comprises 14 residues. Germline-derived CDR1 and CDR2 are SGHRS and YFSETQ. CDR3 nucleotides: TGCGCCAGCAGACCCTCGTTGGGAGGAGAGACCCAGTACTTC. Translated: CASRPSLGGETQYF. Supplemented by reference TRBV5-1 and TRBJ2-5, the full variable domain reads KAGVTQTPRYLIKTRGQQVTLSCSPISGHRSVSWYQQTPGQGLQFLFEYFSETQRNKGNFPGRFSGRQFSNSRSEMNVSTLELGDSALYLCASRPSLGGETQYFGPGTRLLVL.

This clonotype was counted between two and nine times. The chain joins TRBV6-1 to TRBJ2-5; D is perhaps TRBD1 (5 bases). V was trimmed by 8 bases and J by 3 bases, leaving 7 bases between them. The CDR3 totals 11 residues. Germline CDR1 is MNHNS and CDR2 is SASEGT. The CDR3: CASFREETQYF. The CDR3 nucleotides read TGTGCCAGCTTCAGGGAAGAGACCCAGTACTTC.

This chain joins TRBV4-3 and TRBJ2-3; tentatively, D is TRBD2 (7 bases). The V gene's germline CDR1 is LGHNA and CDR2 YSLEER. V was cut by 4 bases and J by 6 bases, with 17 bases left in between. This CDR3 is built from 15 residues. DNA for the CDR3: TGCGCCAGCAGCCTCGCGGGGGCCAGTCTGGATACGCAGTATTTT. Its protein product is CASSLAGASLDTQYF.

This clonotype has a handful of counts. The chain carries TRBV12-3 or TRBV12-4 and TRBJ2-7, with D perhaps being TRBD1 or TRBD2 (5 bases each). Trimming removed 5 bases at V and 0 bases at J, with 11 bases between. The CDR3 is 14 amino acids. The CDR3 nucleotides are TGTGCCAGCAGTCGGGACGGTCCCTCCTACGAGCAGTACTTC. It specifies CASSRDGPSYEQYF.

This clonotype was detected only a few times. This chain uses TRBV5-4 with TRBJ2-5; TRBD2 aligns across 10 bases. The CDR3 runs 15 residues. Germline values: CDR1 SGHNT, CDR2 YYREEE (reference sequence). J lost 3 bases, V lost 3 bases, and 5 bases had no gene match. CDR3 amino acids: CASSWDSGGKETQYF. CDR3 nucleotide sequence: TGTGCCAGCAGCTGGGATAGCGGGGGGAAAGAGACCCAGTACTTC.

This clonotype was seen only once. The genes are TRBV14 and TRBJ1-4; maybe TRBD1 (6 bases). The length of the CDR3 is 17 residues. The germline V and J ends were trimmed by 1 base and 8 bases, with 20 bases remaining between them. Germline V lookup: CDR1 SGHDN, CDR2 FVKESK. CDR3 DNA: TGTGCCAGCAGCCAAGCCCAAGGAGCAGGGGTTGACGAAAAACTGTTTTTT. This translates into CASSQAQGAGVDEKLFF.

The V and J genes are TRBV18 and TRBJ1-2; D is perhaps TRBD1 (6 bases). Germline-derived CDR1 and CDR2 are KGHSH and LQKENI. V was trimmed by 3 bases and J by 6 bases, leaving 14 bases between them. There are 14 residues in the CDR3. The CDR3, as DNA: TGTGCCAGCTCACCTCGGCAGGGGATGGATGGCTACACCTTC. As protein: CASSPRQGMDGYTF. Combining the CDR3 with reference TRBV18 and TRBJ1-2 gives the whole variable domain NAGVMQNPRHLVRRRGQEARLRCSPMKGHSHVYWYRQLPEEGLKFMVYLQKENIIDESGMPKERFSAEFPKEGPSILRIQQVVRGDSAAYFCASSPRQGMDGYTFGSGTRLTVV.

This clonotype occurred many times. The genes are TRBV7-8 and TRBJ2-7; TRBD1 is a possible D gene (6 bases). Trimming took 5 bases from V and 6 from J, leaving 14 bases between them. Per germline, CDR1 SGHVS and CDR2 FQNEAQ. There are 13 residues in the CDR3. CDR3 loop: CASSQDTGSEQYV. DNA of the CDR3: TGTGCCAGCAGCCAGGACACAGGGAGCGAGCAGTACGTC.

The rearrangement uses TRBV7-9 and TRBJ1-2, with D perhaps TRBD1 (5 bases). Germline V gene data show CDR1 as SEHNR and CDR2 as FQNEAQ (reference sequence). This CDR3 has 13 residues. Trimming pared 0 bases from V and 8 bases from J, leaving 10 bases between. CDR3 sequence reads: CASSLAGAEGYTF. The CDR3, as DNA: TGTGCCAGCAGCTTAGCAGGGGCGGAAGGCTACACCTTC.

This clonotype was seen a few times. The rearrangement links TRBV4-3 to TRBJ1-1, with D possibly TRBD1 on 5 matching bases. Trimming took off 0 bases at V and 4 bases at J, with 12 bases between the two ends. The germline gives CDR1 LGHNA, CDR2 YSLEER. CDR3 length: 15 residues. The CDR3 nucleotides are TGCGCCAGCAGCCAAGATGTTGGTAGGGGCACTGAAGCTTTCTTT. Amino acids: CASSQDVGRGTEAFF.

V gene TRBV18 combines with J gene TRBJ2-7, with D maybe TRBD2 (5 bases). From germline, CDR1 is KGHSH and CDR2 LQKENI. CDR3 length: 14 residues. Trimming left V 0 bases short and J 7 bases short, with 13 bases between. The CDR3 region has the DNA TGTGCCAGCTCACCACCGGACTCCCCTGGGGAGCAGTACGTC. Protein: CASSPPDSPGEQYV.

This clonotype was seen a handful of times. The chain carries TRBV7-8 and TRBJ1-5; D not resolved. The CDR3 covers 19 residues. Trimming took 1 base from V and 3 from J, leaving 22 bases between them. CDR1 and CDR2 from the germline V gene are SGHVS and FQNEAQ. Written as DNA, the CDR3 is TGTGCCAGCAGCTTAGAGAGGGTGTTGGGGAGTCGGAACAATCAGCCCCAGCATTTT. Residues: CASSLERVLGSRNNQPQHF.

This clonotype was detected a few times. V and J are TRBV6-1 and TRBJ1-2, with 9 bases lining up with TRBD1. V lost 3 bases, J lost 4 bases, and 0 bases stayed unmatched. This CDR3 contains 13 residues. The germline gives CDR1 MNHNS, CDR2 SASEGT. This CDR3 is CASSEDRGYGYTF. In DNA form, the CDR3 reads TGTGCCAGCAGTGAGGACAGGGGCTATGGCTACACCTTC.

The rearrangement joins TRBV3-1 to TRBJ2-1; 7 bases are shared with TRBD2. Unmatched junction bases numbered 21, after V lost 3 bases and J lost 13 bases. This CDR3 is built from 17 residues. CDR1 is LGHDT and CDR2 is YNNKEL in the germline V gene (reference sequence). This chain's CDR3 is CASSQAPGASGGRSQFF. CDR3 sequence (DNA): TGTGCCAGCAGCCAGGCCCCCGGGGCTAGCGGTGGGCGTTCCCAGTTCTTC.

The chain couples TRBV5-1 to TRBJ2-5; the match to TRBD1 covers 9 bases. Germline V lookup: CDR1 SGHRS, CDR2 YFSETQ. J was trimmed by 5 bases and V by 0 bases; bases with no gene match: 2. The length of the CDR3 is 14 residues. For the CDR3, the DNA is TGCGCCAGCAGCTTGGCGGGACAGGGTGAGACCCAGTACTTC. It specifies CASSLAGQGETQYF.

The chain recombines TRBV12-3 or TRBV12-4 with TRBJ2-7, with 10 bases matching TRBD2. V was pared by 7 bases and J by 7 bases, with 13 bases of the junction left unmatched. This CDR3 is 15 amino acids long. The CDR3 sequence: CASTPFTSGAREQYV. The DNA of the CDR3 is TGTGCCAGCACCCCTTTCACTAGCGGGGCTAGGGAGCAGTACGTC.

The sample holds many counts of this clonotype. This chain connects TRBV5-5 to TRBJ1-2; D remains ambiguous. This CDR3 has 12 amino acids. The V and J ends lost 7 bases and 12 bases respectively, with 19 bases between them. Germline CDR1 reads SGHKS; CDR2 reads YYEKEE (reference sequence). CDR3 DNA: TGTGCCAGCGGGATATTCGGAGGTGTGGACACCTTC. Protein: CASGIFGGVDTF. Together with reference TRBV5-5 and TRBJ1-2, the CDR3 gives the full variable domain: DAGVTQSPTHLIKTRGQQVTLRCSPISGHKSVSWYQQVLGQGPQFIFQYYEKEERGRGNFPDRFSARQFPNYSSELNVNALLLGDSALYLCASGIFGGVDTFGSGTRLTVV.

The gene calls are TRBV18 and TRBJ2-7, with D possibly being TRBD2 (5 bases). V was pared by 5 bases and J by 0 bases, with 14 bases between. Germline values: CDR1 KGHSH, CDR2 LQKENI. The length of the CDR3 is 15 residues. The CDR3: CASSGRQGSSYEQYV. DNA of the CDR3: TGTGCCAGCTCAGGACGACAAGGGAGCTCCTACGAGCAGTACGTC.

The V call is TRBV2, the J call TRBJ2-7; D call uncertain. The CDR3 is 14 residues long. The V and J ends lost 6 bases and 2 bases respectively, with 14 bases between them. Germline loops: CDR1 SNHLY, CDR2 FYNNEI. The CDR3 DNA is TGTGCCAGCAGAGAGGCCAGCCTAACCTACGAGCAGTACGTC. Translating it yields CASREASLTYEQYV.

CDR3 DNA sequence: TGCGCCAGCAGTAAAGGGGCGGGGGGAATCTACGAGCAGTACTTC. Its translation: CASSKGAGGIYEQYF. The chain links TRBV4-3 to TRBJ2-7, with 8 bases lining up with TRBD2. This CDR3 contains 15 residues. Germline-derived CDR1 and CDR2 are LGHNA and YSLEER. V lost 6 bases and J lost 3; bases outside the gene matches: 10.